Described below is a single T cell receptor (beta chain) sequence and its context. This entry belongs to a study of blood T cell repertoires in COVID-19. Study summary: From T cells, B-cell-depleted T cells, or PBMCs came the material, which was cDNA or gDNA.

In the study's own analysis: Reference gene primer amplification yielded estimated nucleated cell counts. The repertoire was sequenced with immunoSEQ multiplex PCR; TCRdb's copy has only in-frame clones and lacks some. The V and J calls and clone size were taken over from that table, and D and trimming were inferred from the DNA. This table has about 120,000 clones, roughly 88% appearing once. Sample: peripheral blood. The receptor was derived from a woman older than 75 with acute or convalescent COVID-19.

CDR3 loop: CASSYFGTTPRISTDTQYF. CDR3 nucleotide sequence: TGTGCCAGCAGTTACTTCGGGACTACCCCTCGGATAAGCACAGATACGCAGTATTTT. The J gene is TRBJ2-3, the V gene TRBV6-2 or TRBV6-3; 7 bases align to TRBD2. The CDR3 sequence is 19 residues long. Losses at the gene ends were 1 base for V and 0 bases for J; bases not matched to a gene: 13. Germline CDR1 and CDR2: MNHEY and SVGEGT.